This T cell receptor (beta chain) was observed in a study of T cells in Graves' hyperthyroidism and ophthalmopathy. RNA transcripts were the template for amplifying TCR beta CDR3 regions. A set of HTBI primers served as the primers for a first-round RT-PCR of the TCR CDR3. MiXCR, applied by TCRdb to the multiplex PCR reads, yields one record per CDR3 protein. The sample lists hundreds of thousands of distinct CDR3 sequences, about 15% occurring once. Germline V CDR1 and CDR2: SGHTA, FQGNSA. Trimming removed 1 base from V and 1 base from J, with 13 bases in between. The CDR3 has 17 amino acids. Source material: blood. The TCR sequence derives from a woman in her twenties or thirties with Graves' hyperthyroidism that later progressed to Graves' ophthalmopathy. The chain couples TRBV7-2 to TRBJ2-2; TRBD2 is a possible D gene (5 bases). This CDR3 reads CASSLESPGWNTGELFF. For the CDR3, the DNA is TGTGCCAGCAGCTTAGAATCTCCGGGGTGGAACACCGGGGAGCTGTTTTTT.